Presented here are 8 T cell receptor beta chains from one specimen sequenced in a study of OX40 agonist ivuxolimab in advanced cancers. Generated by immunoSEQ multiplex PCR, the TCRdb table keeps only in-frame clones and is missing some. Of around 35,000 clones detected, around 86% appear once; the ten largest clones hold 2% to 3%. Here the sequenced sample was CD4+ or CD8+ T cells sorted from blood, taken in a trial of the OX40 agonist ivuxolimab. These receptors were taken from an adult with an advanced solid tumor such as melanoma, head and neck, liver or kidney cancer.

This chain links TRBV15 with TRBJ1-4; 7 bases align to TRBD1. Germline CDR1 reads LNHNV; CDR2 reads YYDKDF (reference sequence). With 5 bases clipped from V and 4 bases from J, the junction kept 1 base outside the gene matches. The CDR3 is made up of 13 amino acids. Here the CDR3 DNA reads TGTGCCACCAGCTGGGACAGTAATGAAAAACTGTTTTTT. As protein: CATSWDSNEKLFF.

V usage is TRBV6-1 and J usage is TRBJ2-7; 8 nucleotides match TRBD1. Trimming removed 10 bases from V and 7 bases from J; junction bases left unmatched: 12. CDR3 size: 13 residues. In germline, CDR1 is MNHNS, CDR2 SASEGT. This CDR3 reads CATRGLDRDEQYF. The CDR3 coding sequence is TGTGCCACCCGGGGTCTGGACAGGGATGAGCAGTACTTC.

This clone was seen more than once but under ten times. The J gene is TRBJ1-5, the V gene TRBV5-6, with D hard to call. CDR3 length: 15 residues. V was pared by 4 bases and J by 2 bases, with 13 bases between. Germline values: CDR1 SGHDT, CDR2 YYEEEE. The CDR3 nucleotides are TGTGCCAGCAGCCAACGGTTCGAGGGCAATCAGCCCCAGCATTTT. Translation: CASSQRFEGNQPQHF.

The rearrangement uses TRBV7-9 and TRBJ1-6, with unresolved D. Germline V gives CDR1 SEHNR, CDR2 FQNEAQ (reference sequence). The CDR3 totals 14 residues. Trimming removed 1 base at V and 10 bases at J, with 11 bases between. CDR3 amino acids: CASSLEFWGSPLHF. CDR3 coding DNA: TGTGCCAGCAGCTTAGAGTTTTGGGGATCACCCCTCCACTTT.

This clone was detected once. V and J are TRBV7-2 and TRBJ2-5; D could derive from TRBD1 or TRBD2 (5 bases each). Germline CDR1 is SGHTA and CDR2 is FQGNSA. The CDR3 has 14 amino acids. V shed 3 bases and J shed 5 bases, with 13 bases lying between them. The CDR3 sequence: CASSFSRGGETQYF. In DNA form, the CDR3 reads TGTGCCAGCAGCTTTTCGAGGGGCGGGGAGACCCAGTACTTC.

This rearrangement joins TRBV7-8 to TRBJ1-1; weak D call: TRBD1 (6 bases). The CDR3 loop spans 16 amino acids. The germline CDR1 and CDR2 sequences are SGHVS and FQNEAQ. V gave up 4 bases and J gave up 4 bases, with 19 bases separating them. CDR3 sequence: CASSSGGRGTGTEAFF. Here the CDR3 DNA reads TGTGCCAGCAGCTCCGGGGGGCGCGGGACGGGCACTGAAGCTTTCTTT.

In DNA, the CDR3 is TGTGCCAGCCGCCCTCGGGTCCAAGAGACCCAGTACTTC. Translated: CASRPRVQETQYF. This chain uses TRBV27 with TRBJ2-5; D gene ambiguous. V gave up 8 bases and J gave up 1 base, with 11 bases separating them. The germline V gene encodes CDR1 MNHEY and CDR2 SMNVEV (reference sequence). The CDR3 length is 13 residues.

This chain uses TRBV5-1 with TRBJ2-6; no definite D call. This CDR3 contains 17 residues. Trimming took off 3 bases at V and 0 bases at J, with 13 bases between the two ends. Germline values: CDR1 SGHRS, CDR2 YFSETQ. For the CDR3, the DNA is TGCGCCAGCAGCTACGAGCCGAGCAGCTCTGGGGCCAACGTCCTGACTTTC. It specifies CASSYEPSSSGANVLTF.